Listed here are 20 T cell receptor beta chains from one sample, sequenced in a study of blood T cell repertoires in COVID-19. Assay used: immunoSEQ multiplex PCR; TCRdb lists only in-frame clones, some missing. The table includes 55,000 to 65,000 clones, 75% to 95% detected once. Material for sequencing was peripheral blood. The source of these receptors is a man aged 55 to 70 with acute or convalescent COVID-19.

The chain is built from TRBV19 and TRBJ2-1, with 9 nucleotides matching TRBD2. V lost 0 bases to trimming and J lost 0 bases; unmatched junction nucleotides: 3. This CDR3 is 17 amino acids long. The germline V gene has CDR1 LNHDA and CDR2 SQIVND (reference sequence). Here the CDR3 DNA reads TGTGCCAGTAGTATAGATCGCGGGAGGGCCTCCTACAATGAGCAGTTCTTC. The encoded protein is CASSIDRGRASYNEQFF.

The chain employs TRBV30 and TRBJ1-5; the D is unclear. This CDR3 has 14 residues. V lost 2 bases and J lost 6, with 14 bases in between. The V gene's germline CDR1 is GTSNPN and CDR2 SVGIG (reference sequence). The CDR3 DNA reads as TGTGCCTGGAGTTTGCTGAGGGATGTTCAGCCCCAGCATTTT. Its translation is CAWSLLRDVQPQHF.

This chain links TRBV6-5 with TRBJ1-4; D uncertain. CDR1 MNHEY and CDR2 SVGAGI come from the germline V gene. The germline V and J ends were trimmed by 2 bases and 7 bases, with 17 bases remaining between them. This CDR3 has 16 amino acids. CDR3 residues: CASSYRTSSAGEKLFF. The CDR3 DNA is TGTGCCAGCAGTTACCGGACGTCTTCCGCGGGTGAAAAACTGTTTTTT.

The J gene is TRBJ1-5, the V gene TRBV28; 9 bases line up with TRBD1. Trimming at V came to 5 bases and at J to 3 bases, leaving 11 bases not matched to a gene. Germline CDR1 and CDR2: MDHEN and SYDVKM. This CDR3 region has 17 residues. This CDR3 reads CASSQYLGQGFNQPQHF. CDR3 coding DNA: TGTGCCAGCAGTCAATACCTAGGACAGGGGTTCAATCAGCCCCAGCATTTT.

There are a few counts of this clone. The chain couples TRBV10-3 to TRBJ1-2, with no clear D. The CDR3 is 13 amino acids. Germline V gives CDR1 ENHRY, CDR2 SYGVKD. Trimming shortened V by 3 bases and J by 8 bases, and 13 bases separated the two germline ends. The CDR3 nucleotides are TGTGCCATCAGTGACGGTGCAGGCTACGGCTACACCTTC. This codes for CAISDGAGYGYTF.

This sequence joins TRBV28 and TRBJ2-3, with 7 bases identical to TRBD2. Germline values: CDR1 MDHEN, CDR2 SYDVKM. The V and J ends lost 2 bases and 4 bases, in that order; junction bases with no gene match: 9. This CDR3 contains 16 residues. In DNA, the CDR3 is TGTGCCAGCAGTTTAAGGGTCGGCGGGAGTGCAGATACGCAGTATTTT. Translation gives CASSLRVGGSADTQYF. The complete variable domain, with remaining parts taken from reference TRBV28 and TRBJ2-3, reads DVKVTQSSRYLVKRTGEKVFLECVQDMDHENMFWYRQDPGLGLRLIYFSYDVKMKEKGDIPEGYSVSREKKERFSLILESASTNQTSMYLCASSLRVGGSADTQYFGPGTRLTVL.

The chain combines TRBV19 with TRBJ1-4, with 7 bases that match TRBD1. This CDR3 spans 15 amino acids. V gave up 5 bases and J gave up 5 bases; unmatched junction bases: 8. CDR1 LNHDA and CDR2 SQIVND come from the germline V gene (reference sequence). The CDR3 protein is CASSSGTAENEKLFF. CDR3 coding DNA: TGTGCCAGTAGTTCTGGGACAGCTGAGAATGAAAAACTGTTTTTT. Supplemented by reference TRBV19 and TRBJ1-4, the full variable domain reads DGGITQSPKYLFRKEGQNVTLSCEQNLNHDAMYWYRQDPGQGLRLIYYSQIVNDFQKGDIAEGYSVSREKKESFPLTVTSAQKNPTAFYLCASSSGTAENEKLFFGSGTQLSVL.

This clone was seen more than once but under ten times. The chain combines TRBV20-1 with TRBJ2-7; D not certain. The germline gives CDR1 DFQATT, CDR2 SNEGSKA (reference sequence). V was trimmed by 7 bases and J by 5 bases, leaving 12 bases between them. This CDR3 is 11 amino acids long. The chain's CDR3 is CSGQVVHEQYF. In DNA form, the CDR3 reads TGCAGTGGCCAGGTGGTTCACGAGCAGTACTTC.

This chain uses TRBV9 with TRBJ1-3, with 10 positions matching TRBD1. The CDR3 length is 18 residues. Unmatched junction bases numbered 10, after V lost 0 bases and J lost 4 bases. The germline CDR1 and CDR2 sequences are SGDLS and YYNGEE. The CDR3 protein is CASSVGVGTGATGNTIYF. CDR3 sequence (DNA): TGTGCCAGCAGCGTAGGGGTTGGGACAGGGGCAACAGGAAACACCATATATTTT. The full variable domain, in which reference TRBV9 and TRBJ1-3 provide the parts outside the CDR3, is DSGVTQTPKHLITATGQRVTLRCSPRSGDLSVYWYQQSLDQGLQFLIQYYNGEERAKGNILERFSAQQFPDLHSELNLSSLELGDSALYFCASSVGVGTGATGNTIYFGEGSWLTVV.

V usage is TRBV28 and J usage is TRBJ1-2; D is perhaps TRBD1 (6 bases). V was clipped by 2 bases and J by 0 bases, with 16 bases between them. Germline V gene lookup returns CDR1 MDHEN and CDR2 SYDVKM. The CDR3 runs to 17 residues. CDR3 sequence: CASSLPGVLLTNYGYTF. The CDR3 coding sequence is TGTGCCAGCAGTTTACCAGGGGTCCTCCTAACTAACTATGGCTACACCTTC.

The CDR3: CAISEPDRMEQFF. CDR3 coding DNA: TGTGCCATCAGTGAGCCTGACAGGATGGAGCAGTTCTTC. This chain links TRBV10-3 with TRBJ2-1; maybe TRBD1 (6 bases). The CDR3 extends over 13 amino acids. Germline CDR1 reads ENHRY; CDR2 reads SYGVKD. V lost 2 bases, J lost 10 bases, and 12 bases lay in between.

The CDR3 sequence is CASSLAAVPYEQYF. For the CDR3, the DNA is TGTGCCAGCAGTCTAGCGGCAGTACCCTACGAGCAGTACTTC. This sequence joins TRBV25-1 and TRBJ2-7; 7 nucleotides agree with TRBD2. The V gene end was trimmed by 5 bases and the J gene end by 2 bases; junction bases not matched to a gene: 6. Per germline, CDR1 MGHDK and CDR2 SYGVNS. The CDR3 loop spans 14 amino acids.

J is TRBJ1-6 and V is TRBV2; D is perhaps TRBD1 (5 bases). This CDR3 is 17 amino acids long. Germline V gives CDR1 SNHLY, CDR2 FYNNEI. V gave up 7 bases and J gave up 0 bases, with 16 bases separating them. The CDR3 nucleotides are TGTGCCAGCACCCACGAGACAGCAAACTCCTATAATTCACCCCTCCACTTT. Translating it yields CASTHETANSYNSPLHF.

The V call is TRBV7-9, the J call TRBJ2-7; TRBD2 might be the D (7 bases). The CDR3 contains 17 residues. V lost 5 bases and J lost 2, with 22 bases in between. Germline lookup yields CDR1 SEHNR and CDR2 FQNEAQ (reference sequence). CDR3 in amino acids: CASSPTIRTGRAYEQYF. DNA of the CDR3: TGTGCCAGCAGCCCCACTATCCGCACAGGGAGGGCCTACGAGCAGTACTTC.

V is TRBV24-1 and J is TRBJ2-1; 11 nucleotides align to TRBD2. Trimming took 1 base from V and 5 from J; bases not matched to a gene: 6. Germline values: CDR1 KGHDR, CDR2 SFDVKD. The CDR3 loop spans 17 amino acids. The CDR3 here is CATSDLTSGRTHNEQFF. CDR3 nucleotide sequence: TGTGCCACCAGTGATTTAACTAGCGGGAGAACGCACAATGAGCAGTTCTTC.

The rearrangement uses TRBV3-1 (or the pseudogene TRBV3-2) and TRBJ1-1; D is unresolved. V lost 0 bases to trimming and J lost 12 bases, with 11 bases between them. CDR3 length: 12 residues. Germline V lookup: CDR1 LGHDT, CDR2 YNNKEL (reference sequence). This chain's CDR3 is CASSQDGRGTFF. The DNA for the CDR3 is TGTGCCAGCAGCCAAGATGGACGGGGTACTTTCTTT.

In its sample, this clone was seen once. This rearrangement joins TRBV27 to TRBJ2-5; 11 bases are shared with TRBD2. The germline V gene has CDR1 MNHEY and CDR2 SMNVEV (reference sequence). This CDR3 region has 16 residues. Trimming took 10 bases from V and 5 from J; bases not matched to a gene: 15. The CDR3 DNA is TGTGCCACCAAACAACTAGCGGGAGTAGTAGGCGAGACCCAGTACTTC. Its protein product is CATKQLAGVVGETQYF.

This clone has a single count. This rearrangement joins TRBV18 to TRBJ2-7; TRBD2 agrees at 8 bases. This CDR3 region has 14 residues. Trimming removed 3 bases from V and 4 bases from J; junction bases left unmatched: 5. Germline loops: CDR1 KGHSH, CDR2 LQKENI. CDR3 nucleotides: TGTGCCAGCTCACCGGGACTAGATCGGTACGAGCAGTACTTC. Translation gives CASSPGLDRYEQYF.

The chain is built from TRBV28 and TRBJ2-3, with TRBD2 matching over 8 bases. With 5 bases clipped from V and 3 bases from J, the junction kept 10 bases outside the gene matches. Germline V gene data show CDR1 as MDHEN and CDR2 as SYDVKM. CDR3 length equals 16 residues. CDR3 region: CASSMGPGGRTDTQYF. The CDR3 DNA follows: TGTGCCAGCAGTATGGGACCGGGGGGGAGGACAGATACGCAGTATTTT. Full variable domain (missing parts from reference TRBV28 and TRBJ2-3): DVKVTQSSRYLVKRTGEKVFLECVQDMDHENMFWYRQDPGLGLRLIYFSYDVKMKEKGDIPEGYSVSREKKERFSLILESASTNQTSMYLCASSMGPGGRTDTQYFGPGTRLTVL.

The rearrangement uses TRBV6-2 or TRBV6-3 and TRBJ2-7; D is unclear. The CDR3 sequence is 12 residues long. Germline assignment: CDR1 MNHEY and CDR2 SVGEGT. With 2 bases removed from V and 2 bases from J, the gap between germline ends came to 4 bases. CDR3 in amino acids: CASSYPTYEQYF. CDR3 nucleotide sequence: TGTGCCAGCAGTTACCCCACCTACGAGCAGTACTTC.